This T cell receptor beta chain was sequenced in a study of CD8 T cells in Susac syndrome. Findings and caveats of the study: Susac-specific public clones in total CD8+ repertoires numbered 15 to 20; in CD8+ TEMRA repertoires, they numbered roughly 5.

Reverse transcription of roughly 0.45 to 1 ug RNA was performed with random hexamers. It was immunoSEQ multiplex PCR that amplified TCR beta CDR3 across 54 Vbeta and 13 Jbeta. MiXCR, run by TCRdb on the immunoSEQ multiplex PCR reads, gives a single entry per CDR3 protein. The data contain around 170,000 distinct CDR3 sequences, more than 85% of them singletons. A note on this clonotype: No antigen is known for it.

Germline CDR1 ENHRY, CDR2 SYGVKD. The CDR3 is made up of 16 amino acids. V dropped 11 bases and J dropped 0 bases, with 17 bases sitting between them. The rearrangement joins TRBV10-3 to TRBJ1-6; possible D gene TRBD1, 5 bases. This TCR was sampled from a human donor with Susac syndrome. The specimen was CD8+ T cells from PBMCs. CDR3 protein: CAVRDPVSSYNSPLHF. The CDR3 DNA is TGTGCCGTCCGGGACCCCGTAAGCTCCTATAATTCACCCCTCCACTTT.